This T cell receptor (beta chain) was sequenced for a study of blood T cells in healthy people across ages. Overall study results and limits: Expanded clonotype shifts may have been confounded, as the donors had an unknown CMV status. In older individuals, TCR beta diversity per million T cells was lower, falling roughly linearly with age.

A second PCR, run for about 7 to 11 cycles, used a sample-barcoded 5' primer plus a J-beta primer mix. MiXCR, applied by TCRdb to the 5' RACE reads, yields one record per CDR3 protein. The table has roughly 570,000 distinct CDR3 sequences, roughly 29% seen once. V lost 2 bases to trimming and J lost 5 bases, with 15 bases between them. There are 15 residues in the CDR3. With regard to this clonotype: Its antigen is still unknown.

Investigators took around 10 milliliters of peripheral blood from every donor. The chain combines TRBV12-3 or TRBV12-4 with TRBJ1-2, with D possibly matching TRBD1 (5 bases). This clonotype originated in a woman between 65 and 79 years old in good health. The sequencing input was blood. The DNA for the CDR3 is TGTGCCAGCAGTTTAATGCAGGGTGCTGGGTATGGCTACACCTTC. Protein: CASSLMQGAGYGYTF.